The 20 T cell receptor beta chains below were found in one sample sequenced in a study of identical twins. TCRdb itself ran the 5' RACE reads through MiXCR, one entry per CDR3 protein. The data contain some 690,000 distinct CDR3 sequences, 20% to 25% of them singletons. These data were likewise used in another study, on T cells expressing NK-cell markers.

The sequenced sample consisted of PBMCs. The receptor set was obtained from a woman aged 18-29 years in good health.

The sample holds a few counts of this clonotype. This sequence joins TRBV9 and TRBJ2-3; D might be TRBD1 or TRBD2, each matching 5 bases. Trimming pared 6 bases from V and 3 bases from J, leaving 14 bases between. The germline gives CDR1 SGDLS, CDR2 YYNGEE. The CDR3 extends over 14 amino acids. The CDR3 is CASTSMRGTDTQYF. CDR3 sequence (DNA): TGTGCCAGCACCTCGATGAGGGGAACAGATACGCAGTATTTT. The entire variable domain, with the rest obtained from reference TRBV9 and TRBJ2-3, is as follows: DSGVTQTPKHLITATGQRVTLRCSPRSGDLSVYWYQQSLDQGLQFLIQYYNGEERAKGNILERFSAQQFPDLHSELNLSSLELGDSALYFCASTSMRGTDTQYFGPGTRLTVL.

The chain recombines TRBV6-1 with TRBJ2-7; a possible D gene is TRBD1 (5 bases). The CDR3 loop spans 15 amino acids. The V end lost 7 bases, the J end lost 3 bases, and 19 bases lay between the germline ends. Germline lookup yields CDR1 MNHNS and CDR2 SASEGT. CDR3 residues: CASINLGPGYYEQYF. The DNA of the CDR3 is TGTGCCAGCATAAACCTGGGCCCAGGGTACTACGAGCAGTACTTC.

This sequence joins TRBV6-1 and TRBJ2-7; weak D call: TRBD2 (6 bases). The germline V and J ends were trimmed by 6 bases and 5 bases, with 17 bases remaining between them. The length of the CDR3 is 14 residues. Germline-derived CDR1 and CDR2 are MNHNS and SASEGT. CDR3 region: CASSSGWERDEQYF. CDR3 DNA: TGTGCCAGCAGCTCCGGGTGGGAGCGGGACGAGCAGTACTTC.

This clonotype was recorded a few times. The rearrangement links TRBV7-2 to TRBJ1-5; no reliable D call. CDR1 is SGHTA, CDR2 FQGNSA, per germline. The CDR3 is 15 residues long. Trimming cost V 2 bases and J 0 bases, with 8 bases left between them. CDR3 protein: CASSLTVDSNQPQHF. The CDR3 region has the DNA TGTGCCAGCAGCTTAACCGTTGATAGCAATCAGCCCCAGCATTTT.

There are many counts of this clonotype. The chain uses TRBV6-6 and TRBJ2-7; D gene uncertain. Germline lookup yields CDR1 MNHNY and CDR2 SVGAGI (reference sequence). This CDR3 contains 13 residues. V dropped 4 bases and J dropped 6 bases, with 13 bases sitting between them. CDR3 in amino acids: CASSSRPQSEQYF. Here the CDR3 DNA reads TGTGCCAGCAGTTCCCGACCTCAAAGCGAGCAGTACTTC.

This clonotype was seen a handful of times. J is TRBJ2-7 and V is TRBV5-5; the match to TRBD1 covers 7 bases. The V gene's germline CDR1 is SGHKS and CDR2 YYEKEE (reference sequence). The V gene end was trimmed by 4 bases and the J gene end by 0 bases; junction bases not matched to a gene: 7. The CDR3 has 15 residues. The CDR3 bases are TGTGCCAGCAGCCCAGGACAGGTCAGCTCCTACGAGCAGTACTTC. Translating it yields CASSPGQVSSYEQYF.

The chain has TRBV7-9 and TRBJ2-7, with 10 bases lining up with TRBD1. The V gene's germline CDR1 is SEHNR and CDR2 FQNEAQ (reference sequence). The CDR3 length is 12 residues. The CDR3 sequence is CAGGQGFYEQYF. DNA of the CDR3: TGTGCGGGGGGACAGGGGTTTTACGAGCAGTACTTC.

This chain connects TRBV6-1 to TRBJ2-1, with D perhaps TRBD2 (5 bases). Germline V gene sequence: CDR1 MNHNS, CDR2 SASEGT. The length of the CDR3 is 15 residues. The V end lost 8 bases, the J end lost 4 bases, and 18 bases lay between the germline ends. The chain's CDR3 is CASRLAWTEYNEQFF. The CDR3 coding sequence is TGTGCCAGCCGGCTCGCCTGGACTGAATACAATGAGCAGTTCTTC.

In this sample, this clonotype turned up a few times. V usage is TRBV29-1 and J usage is TRBJ2-5; TRBD2 agrees at 10 bases. The CDR3 contains 16 residues. Losses at the gene ends were 3 bases for V and 4 bases for J; bases not matched to a gene: 11. Germline V gene lookup returns CDR1 SQVTM and CDR2 ANQGSEA. This CDR3 reads CSVDVTSGVTGETQYF. DNA for the CDR3: TGCAGCGTTGACGTTACTAGCGGGGTCACGGGAGAGACCCAGTACTTC.

This clonotype was picked up many times. V and J are TRBV20-1 and TRBJ2-3; 8 nucleotides line up with TRBD1. Per the germline V gene, CDR1 is DFQATT and CDR2 is SNEGSKA (reference sequence). CDR3 length: 14 amino acids. Trimming took 5 bases from V and 2 from J; bases not matched to a gene: 6. The chain's CDR3 is CSAPPGGSTDTQYF. Written as DNA, the CDR3 is TGCAGTGCTCCCCCAGGGGGCTCCACAGATACGCAGTATTTT.

The chain employs TRBV4-1 and TRBJ1-1; no clear D gene. Trimming removed 4 bases from V and 1 base from J, with 13 bases in between. The CDR3 runs to 15 residues. Germline CDR1 and CDR2: MGHRA and YSYEKL. The CDR3 DNA reads as TGCGCCAGCAGCCCCCGTTCAGGTCCGAACACTGAAGCTTTCTTT. Translated: CASSPRSGPNTEAFF.

In its sample, this clonotype was seen a few times. This chain joins TRBV12-3 or TRBV12-4 and TRBJ2-1; D uncertain. V lost 5 bases, J lost 7 bases, and 12 bases lay in between. The CDR3 loop spans 13 amino acids. CDR3 in amino acids: CASSGVGRNEQFF. CDR3 in DNA: TGTGCCAGCAGTGGGGTCGGGCGGAATGAGCAGTTCTTC.

The rearrangement uses TRBV6-5 and TRBJ2-7; 8 positions match TRBD1. The CDR3 contains 14 residues. Germline trimming cut 4 bases from V and 3 bases from J; bases unmatched to any gene: 5. Per germline, CDR1 MNHEY and CDR2 SVGAGI. CDR3 amino acids: CASSSNDRGYEQYF. For the CDR3, the DNA is TGTGCCAGCAGTTCCAACGACAGGGGCTACGAGCAGTACTTC.

The chain combines TRBV6-1 with TRBJ2-2; D remains unclear. This CDR3 spans 15 amino acids. The germline V gene has CDR1 MNHNS and CDR2 SASEGT. V was clipped by 6 bases and J by 0 bases, with 11 bases between them. Here the CDR3 reads CASSRRQSNTGELFF. The CDR3 DNA reads TGTGCCAGCAGCCGACGGCAATCGAACACCGGGGAGCTGTTTTTT.

There are many counts of this clonotype. This chain connects TRBV20-1 to TRBJ1-1; 8 nucleotides line up with TRBD1. This CDR3 is 14 amino acids long. Germline V lookup: CDR1 DFQATT, CDR2 SNEGSKA (reference sequence). V shed 5 bases, J shed 5 bases, and the junction held 10 bases outside the gene matches. In nucleotides, the CDR3 is TGCAGTGCTTACAAAGGACAGGGAGGGACTGAAGCTTTCTTT. It specifies CSAYKGQGGTEAFF.

The rearrangement joins TRBV12-3 or TRBV12-4 to TRBJ2-3, with D perhaps matching TRBD1 (6 bases). The CDR3 contains 15 residues. V lost 4 bases, J lost 4 bases, and 15 bases lay in between. CDR3 amino acids: CASSSRDKHPDTQYF. In DNA, the CDR3 is TGTGCCAGCAGTTCTCGGGACAAACACCCAGATACGCAGTATTTT.

The chain is built from TRBV11-2 and TRBJ2-7; a possible D gene is TRBD2 (5 bases). Germline V CDR1 and CDR2: SGHAT, FQNNGV. Deletions cut 3 bases from V and 1 base from J, with 22 bases between. CDR3 length: 18 amino acids. In DNA, the CDR3 is TGTGCCAGCAGCTTTGGCCCCTTGGGAGCGTCCACTTCCTACGAGCAGTACTTC. This encodes CASSFGPLGASTSYEQYF.

This clonotype was picked up many times. An end of the junction does not agree with germline; a read error may underlie this. The V gene is TRBV7-2, the J gene TRBJ2-3; D unresolved. The CDR3 has 13 residues. Per the germline V gene, CDR1 is SGHTA and CDR2 is FQGNSA. The CDR3 is CASSLVSTDTQYF. The CDR3 DNA reads TGTGCCAGCAGTTTAGTGAGCACAGATACGCAGTATTTT.

The rearrangement joins TRBV7-9 to TRBJ2-5, with TRBD2 as a possible D gene (5 bases). CDR3 length: 14 amino acids. CDR1 SEHNR and CDR2 FQNEAQ come from the germline V gene (reference sequence). V lost 0 bases and J lost 2, with 7 bases in between. The DNA of the CDR3 is TGTGCCAGCAGCTTAGCTAGGGAGCAAGAGACCCAGTACTTC. It yields the protein CASSLAREQETQYF.

This chain connects TRBV29-1 to TRBJ2-4; D is possibly TRBD1 or TRBD2 (7 bases each). This CDR3 region has 15 residues. Deletions cut 5 bases from V and 0 bases from J, with 14 bases between. CDR1 is SQVTM, CDR2 ANQGSEA, per germline. CDR3 DNA: TGCAGCGTTCAGGGGGGGATACTAGCCAAAAACATTCAGTACTTC. Translating it yields CSVQGGILAKNIQYF.